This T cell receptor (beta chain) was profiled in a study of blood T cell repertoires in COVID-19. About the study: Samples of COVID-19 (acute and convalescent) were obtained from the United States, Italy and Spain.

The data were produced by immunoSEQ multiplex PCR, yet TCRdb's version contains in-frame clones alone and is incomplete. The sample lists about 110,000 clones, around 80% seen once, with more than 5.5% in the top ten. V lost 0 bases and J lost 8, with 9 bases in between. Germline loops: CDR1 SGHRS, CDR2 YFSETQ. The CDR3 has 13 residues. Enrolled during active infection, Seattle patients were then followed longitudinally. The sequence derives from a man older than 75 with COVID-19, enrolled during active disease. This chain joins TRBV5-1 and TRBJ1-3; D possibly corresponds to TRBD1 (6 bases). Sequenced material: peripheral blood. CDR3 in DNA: TGCGCCAGCAGCTTGGTAGGGGGGGACACCATATATTTT. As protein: CASSLVGGDTIYF.